This T cell receptor (beta chain) was identified during a study of CD8+CD57+ T cells in acquired aplastic anemia. Whole-study context: Where healthy donors were concerned, CD4+ cells averaged roughly 11 million reads.

Genomic DNA was employed as the template in profiling TCR beta VDJ and CDR3. TCRdb ran MiXCR on the reads and lists one entry per CDR3 protein. The table has over 200,000 distinct CDR3 sequences, about 59% seen once. V was clipped by 5 bases and J by 5 bases, with 19 bases between them. The CDR3 is 15 residues long. In its sample, this clonotype was seen many times. The chain combines TRBV12-3 or TRBV12-4 with TRBJ2-7; either TRBD1 or TRBD2 may fit D (5 bases each). The TCR originated in a human donor in good health. The sequenced material came from sorted CD4+, CD8+, or CD8+CD57+ T cells (not recorded which) from PBMCs. The CDR3 reads CASSLPTGAKDEQYF. Here the CDR3 DNA reads TGTGCCAGCAGTCTCCCAACCGGGGCCAAGGACGAGCAGTACTTC.